Below, 19 T cell receptor beta chains from the same sample are listed, as sequenced in a study of Graves' ophthalmopathy and Graves' hyperthyroidism (dated by TCRdb to the late 2010s). Data came from an Illumina HiSeq 2000. For repertoire sequencing, the TCR beta CDR3 regions were amplified from RNA transcripts. The first round of RT-PCR was done with HTBI primers and the Qiagen OneStep RT-PCR kit, and was followed by a second round of multiplex PCR, then size selection and purification. TCRdb reran the public reads through fastp at Q25 and MiXCR, keeping productive beta chains. Rows with one shared CDR3 protein collapse into an entry with the most common genes and DNA. The sample has some 150,000 distinct CDR3 sequences on record, 35% to 50% of them singletons. Of the sample, about 9.5% is held by the ten largest clones. The sequencing sample was made of peripheral blood. The receptors were sampled from a man between 25 and 39 years old with Graves' ophthalmopathy. Donor details come from another sample of the same person, matched by shared clones.

The chain couples TRBV6-1 to TRBJ1-2; TRBD1 might be the D (6 bases). V was shortened by 1 base and J by 7 bases, with 7 bases between the two germline ends. CDR1 and CDR2 (germline): MNHNS, SASEGT. The CDR3 is 12 amino acids. CDR3 in amino acids: CASSEGGAGYTF. The CDR3 DNA reads TGTGCCAGCAGTGAAGGGGGGGCTGGCTACACCTTC.

This clonotype was seen many times. This rearrangement joins TRBV6-5 to TRBJ1-5, with D maybe TRBD1 (6 bases). CDR3 length: 15 amino acids. V lost 4 bases, J lost 13 bases, and 23 bases lay in between. Germline CDR1 reads MNHEY; CDR2 reads SVGAGI. CDR3 in amino acids: CASSSNNRAGWGQHF. For the CDR3, the DNA is TGTGCCAGCAGTTCCAATAACAGGGCCGGATGGGGTCAGCATTTT.

This clonotype was observed at least ten times. The rearrangement joins TRBV7-2 to TRBJ2-5; the D gene could be TRBD1 or TRBD2 (6 bases each). CDR1 and CDR2 from the germline V gene are SGHTA and FQGNSA. This CDR3 spans 16 amino acids. V lost 2 bases to trimming and J lost 3 bases, with 16 bases between them. This CDR3 reads CASSLRRRAGEETQYF. The CDR3 bases are TGTGCCAGCAGCTTAAGGAGGAGGGCAGGGGAAGAGACCCAGTACTTC.

This clonotype was counted many times. CDR3 sequence reads: CASSLFQGSNQPQHF. The CDR3 bases are TGTGCCAGCAGCTTATTTCAGGGCTCTAATCAGCCCCAGCATTTT. The chain combines TRBV7-2 with TRBJ1-5, with D possibly matching TRBD1 (5 bases). Germline CDR1 SGHTA, CDR2 FQGNSA. The CDR3 totals 15 residues. V was cut by 2 bases and J by 4 bases, with 12 bases left in between. The entire variable domain, with the rest obtained from reference TRBV7-2 and TRBJ1-5, is as follows: GAGVSQSPSNKVTEKGKDVELRCDPISGHTALYWYRQSLGQGLEFLIYFQGNSAPDKSGLPSDRFSAERTGGSVSTLTIQRTQQEDSAVYLCASSLFQGSNQPQHFGDGTRLSIL.

There are many counts of this clonotype. V usage is TRBV6-2 or TRBV6-3 and J usage is TRBJ1-3; unclear D gene. The CDR3 has 16 amino acids. V lost 5 bases and J 0 bases, leaving 14 bases between the germline ends. Germline CDR1 MNHEY, CDR2 SVGEGT. Here the CDR3 reads CASSHSDSTSGNTIYF. In DNA, the CDR3 is TGTGCCAGCAGTCACAGCGACTCAACCTCTGGAAACACCATATATTTT.

The V call is TRBV30, the J call TRBJ2-7; D is tentatively TRBD1 or TRBD2 (5 bases each). V lost 1 base, J lost 4 bases, and 8 bases lay in between. Germline values: CDR1 GTSNPN, CDR2 SVGIG (reference sequence). The CDR3 consists of 12 residues. The CDR3 spells CAWSGGIYEQYF. CDR3 in DNA: TGTGCCTGGAGTGGGGGGATTTACGAGCAGTACTTC.

This clonotype was seen once. J is TRBJ2-7 and V is TRBV10-3; 7 bases are a match to TRBD2. The length of the CDR3 is 14 residues. Trimming at V came to 4 bases and at J to 3 bases, leaving 6 bases not matched to a gene. Germline loops: CDR1 ENHRY, CDR2 SYGVKD. Here the CDR3 reads CAISGLAESYEQYF. The CDR3 bases are TGTGCCATCAGTGGGCTAGCGGAAAGCTACGAGCAGTACTTC.

This clonotype was detected ten times or more. This chain links TRBV5-1 with TRBJ2-7; TRBD2 aligns across 7 bases. The CDR3 loop spans 14 amino acids. Unmatched junction bases numbered 2, after V lost 0 bases and J lost 2 bases. Germline V gene sequence: CDR1 SGHRS, CDR2 YFSETQ. CDR3 amino acids: CASSLARGTYEQYF. The CDR3 nucleotides read TGCGCCAGCAGCTTGGCGCGGGGGACCTACGAGCAGTACTTC.

The table lists this clonotype with many counts. One junction end does not reproduce the germline sequence, and a read error may be involved. V is TRBV4-3 and J is TRBJ2-2, with TRBD1 as a possible D gene (6 bases). The CDR3 extends over 18 amino acids. CDR1 and CDR2 (germline): LGHNA, YSLEER. The CDR3 region has the DNA TGCGCCAGCGGCCAAGGATCGATCTACAGGGCGAACGCCGGGGAGCTGTTTTTT. Translated: CASGQGSIYRANAGELFF.

This clonotype was detected only a few times. The chain recombines TRBV19 with TRBJ2-7; D remains ambiguous. Germline V gene lookup returns CDR1 LNHDA and CDR2 SQIVND (reference sequence). V was cut by 3 bases and J by 1 base, with 7 bases left in between. CDR3 length: 13 amino acids. The CDR3 coding sequence is TGTGCCAGTAGTATTTCGCAATCCTACGAGCAGTACTTC. Translating it yields CASSISQSYEQYF.

This clonotype has at least ten counts. One end of the junction varies from germline; a read error may be responsible. The rearrangement joins TRBV6-4 to TRBJ2-5; 7 nucleotides match TRBD1. Germline V lookup: CDR1 MRHNA, CDR2 SNTAGT. The CDR3 extends over 19 amino acids. The CDR3 DNA is TGTGCCAGCAGCGACTTTATCCCCACCCGCTACAGGGGAAGAGAGACCCAGTACTTC. Translating gives CASSDFIPTRYRGRETQYF.

The chain couples TRBV7-2 to TRBJ2-5; D is unclear. Per the germline V gene, CDR1 is SGHTA and CDR2 is FQGNSA. This CDR3 contains 11 residues. V was clipped by 7 bases and J by 7 bases, with 10 bases between them. The CDR3: CASTYSGTQYF. CDR3 in DNA: TGTGCCAGCACCTATAGTGGGACCCAGTACTTC.

This clonotype has ten or more counts. The chain recombines TRBV28 with TRBJ1-1; 9 nucleotides line up with TRBD1. J lost 3 bases, V lost 6 bases, and 2 bases had no gene match. The germline V gene has CDR1 MDHEN and CDR2 SYDVKM. There are 13 residues in the CDR3. The CDR3 here is CASSRDRDTEAFF. In DNA form, the CDR3 reads TGTGCCAGCAGCCGGGACAGGGACACTGAAGCTTTCTTT. The full variable domain, in which reference TRBV28 and TRBJ1-1 provide the parts outside the CDR3, is DVKVTQSSRYLVKRTGEKVFLECVQDMDHENMFWYRQDPGLGLRLIYFSYDVKMKEKGDIPEGYSVSREKKERFSLILESASTNQTSMYLCASSRDRDTEAFFGQGTRLTVV.

This clonotype was counted once. The chain links TRBV12-3 or TRBV12-4 to TRBJ1-1; TRBD1 agrees at 8 bases. The CDR3 extends over 14 amino acids. V lost 5 bases and J lost 2; bases outside the gene matches: 4. CDR3 region: CASSATGDNTEAFF. The CDR3 coding sequence is TGTGCCAGCAGTGCGACAGGGGACAACACTGAAGCTTTCTTT.

Many counts were recorded for this clonotype. Mismatch with germline at one junction end may stem from a read error. The chain links TRBV20-1 to TRBJ2-7; 9 bases match TRBD1. CDR1 is DFQATT and CDR2 is SNEGSKA in the germline V gene (reference sequence). There are 14 residues in the CDR3. In DNA form, the CDR3 reads TGCAGCGCTAAGGTGGGACAGGGATCTAACGAGCAGTACTTC. As protein: CSAKVGQGSNEQYF.

This chain uses TRBV27 with TRBJ2-4; TRBD2 agrees at 11 bases. The germline V gene encodes CDR1 MNHEY and CDR2 SMNVEV (reference sequence). The CDR3 covers 20 residues. After removal of 9 bases from V and 3 bases from J, the junction contained 22 bases not matched to a gene. In DNA form, the CDR3 reads TGTGCCAGTAGGGGGTTTACATGGTTAGCGGGGGGGGAGGGCAAAAACATTCAGTACTTC. Translated: CASRGFTWLAGGEGKNIQYF.

This clonotype was found many times. The chain carries TRBV6-2 or TRBV6-3 and TRBJ2-5; the match to TRBD1 covers 11 bases. The CDR3 runs to 14 residues. Trimming at V came to 6 bases and at J to 5 bases, leaving 5 bases not matched to a gene. Per germline, CDR1 MNHEY and CDR2 SVGEGT. CDR3 amino acids: CASSGTGGRETQYF. As DNA, the CDR3 is TGTGCCAGCAGCGGGACAGGGGGTCGCGAGACCCAGTACTTC.

V gene TRBV2 combines with J gene TRBJ1-2, with 9 nucleotides matching TRBD1. Germline V gene sequence: CDR1 SNHLY, CDR2 FYNNEI. This CDR3 spans 14 amino acids. V lost 0 bases and J lost 4; bases outside the gene matches: 0. The CDR3 spells CASSEATGGYGYTF. In nucleotides, the CDR3 is TGTGCCAGCAGTGAAGCGACAGGGGGCTATGGCTACACCTTC.

This clonotype was picked up many times. The chain carries TRBV12-3 or TRBV12-4 and TRBJ2-7; D is perhaps TRBD1 or TRBD2 (6 bases each). The length of the CDR3 is 15 residues. Trimming shortened V by 8 bases and J by 0 bases, and 17 bases separated the two germline ends. The CDR3 reads CASWGAVSGSYEQYF. CDR3 nucleotides: TGTGCCAGCTGGGGGGCGGTTAGCGGCTCCTACGAGCAGTACTTC.